Presented here are 2 T cell receptor beta chains from one specimen sequenced in a study of molecular identifiers for immune sequencing clone quantification. TCRdb re-derived calls from the PCR reads in MiXCR, one entry per CDR3 protein. This sample has approximately 630,000 distinct CDR3 sequences, with over 25% found just once. The sample taken for sequencing was naive CD8+ T cells from blood, with Jurkat cell RNA spiked in. Subset reported: FACS-sorted CD8+CD4-CCR7+CD45RA+ naive T cells. These receptors all stem from a human donor in good health. Some libraries in this study had Jurkat cell RNA spiked in.

The sample holds one count of this clonotype. The chain employs TRBV6-2 or TRBV6-3 and TRBJ2-1, with a tentative D call TRBD1 (5 bases). Germline-derived CDR1 and CDR2 are MNHEY and SVGEGT. V dropped 3 bases and J dropped 4 bases, with 13 bases sitting between them. This CDR3 is 15 amino acids long. CDR3 sequence: CASSYASGKYNEQFF. In DNA form, the CDR3 reads TGTGCCAGCAGTTATGCTTCAGGGAAATACAATGAGCAGTTCTTC.

Turning to this clonotype: A much more abundant neighbour one base away suggests this may be a read error. The chain employs TRBV7-9 and TRBJ2-5; D is unresolved. This CDR3 region has 13 residues. Germline CDR1 is SEHNR and CDR2 is FQNEAQ (reference sequence). V dropped 3 bases and J dropped 0 bases, with 5 bases sitting between them. As DNA, the CDR3 is TGTGCCAGCAGCTTCGCTAACCAAGAGACCCAGTACTTC. It encodes CASSFANQETQYF.